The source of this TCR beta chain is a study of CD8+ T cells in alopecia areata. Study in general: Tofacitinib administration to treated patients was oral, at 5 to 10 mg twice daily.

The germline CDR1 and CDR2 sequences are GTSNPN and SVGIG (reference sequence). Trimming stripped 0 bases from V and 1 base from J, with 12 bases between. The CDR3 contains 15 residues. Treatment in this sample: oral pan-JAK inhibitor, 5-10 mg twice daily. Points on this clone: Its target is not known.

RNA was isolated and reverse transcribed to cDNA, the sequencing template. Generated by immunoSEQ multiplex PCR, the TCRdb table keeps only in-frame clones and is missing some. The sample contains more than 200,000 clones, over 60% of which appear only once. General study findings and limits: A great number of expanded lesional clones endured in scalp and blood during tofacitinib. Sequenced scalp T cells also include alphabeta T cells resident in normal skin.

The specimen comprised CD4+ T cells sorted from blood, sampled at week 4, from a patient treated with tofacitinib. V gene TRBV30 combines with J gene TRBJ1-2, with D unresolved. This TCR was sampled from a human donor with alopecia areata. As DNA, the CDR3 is TGTGCCTGGAGTGTCACACCTTCCGATAACTATGGCTACACCTTC. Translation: CAWSVTPSDNYGYTF.